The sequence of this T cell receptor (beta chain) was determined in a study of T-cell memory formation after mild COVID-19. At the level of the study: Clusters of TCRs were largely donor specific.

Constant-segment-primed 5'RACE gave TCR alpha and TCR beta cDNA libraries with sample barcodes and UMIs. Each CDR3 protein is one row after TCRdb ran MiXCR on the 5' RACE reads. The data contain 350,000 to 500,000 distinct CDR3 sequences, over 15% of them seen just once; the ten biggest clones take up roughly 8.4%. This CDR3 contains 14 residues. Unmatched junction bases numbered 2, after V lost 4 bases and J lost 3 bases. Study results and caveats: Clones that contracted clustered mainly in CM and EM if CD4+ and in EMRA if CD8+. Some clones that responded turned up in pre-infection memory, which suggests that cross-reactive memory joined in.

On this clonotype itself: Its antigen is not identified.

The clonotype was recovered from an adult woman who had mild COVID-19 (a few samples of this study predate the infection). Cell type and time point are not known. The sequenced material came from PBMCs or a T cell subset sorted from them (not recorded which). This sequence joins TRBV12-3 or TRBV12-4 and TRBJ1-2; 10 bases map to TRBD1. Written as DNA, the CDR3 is TGTGCCAGCAGTTACGGACAGGGGGACTATGGCTACACCTTC. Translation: CASSYGQGDYGYTF.